A selection of T cell receptor beta chains follows, all from one sample in a study of T cells in localized non-small cell lung cancer. Clones were read by immunoSEQ multiplex PCR, and TCRdb kept only the in-frame ones, dropping some. The sample gives around 34,000 clones, just over 90% of which show up once; roughly 7.9% is in the top ten. Sequencing was performed on peripheral blood, taken before any cancer treatment. The source of these receptors is a female donor of 60 years or more with stage I lung adenocarcinoma. The CDR3 runs from the conserved cysteine through the conserved F or W. A D gene is named only where the DNA matches it firmly. A row's size may be missing; if present it is once, few, many or a size class.

TRBJ2-7	-	-	TRBV10-1	TGCGCCAGCAGTGATAAAAGGGAAGCTTGGGAGCAGTACTTC	CASSDKREAWEQYF
TRBJ2-4	-	TRBD1	TRBV7-9	TGTGCCAGCAGCTTATATTCCGGGACAGGGAAAAACATTCAGTACTTC	CASSLYSGTGKNIQYF
TRBJ1-2	-	-	TRBV30	TGTGCCTGGAGTTTAAGGGTTGGAGGCTACACCTTC	CAWSLRVGGYTF
TRBJ1-1	few	-	TRBV28	TGTGCCAGCAGTGAAACAGGGCTGGGCACTGAAGCTTTCTTT	CASSETGLGTEAFF
TRBJ2-1	once	-	TRBV19	TGTGCCAGTAGTTATAATAGCGGAAAAGCCTACAATGAGCAGTTCTTC	CASSYNSGKAYNEQFF
TRBJ2-2	-	-	TRBV7-3	TGTGCCAGCAGCCCGGGAGGGACAGGGCACACCGGGGAGCTGTTTTTT	CASSPGGTGHTGELFF
TRBJ1-1	-	-	TRBV28	TGTGCCAGCAGTTTATTGTCGGCGCCGGCTTTCTTT	CASSLLSAPAFF
TRBJ2-7	-	TRBD1	TRBV28	TGTGCCACCCAGACAGGGGGAACCCCCTACGAGCAGTACTTC	CATQTGGTPYEQYF
TRBJ2-3	-	-	TRBV1	TGCACCAGCAGCCAAGATAGGGGACTAGCGGGACGCGGACCTAGCACAGATACGCAGTATTTT	CTSSQDRGLAGRGPSTDTQYF
TRBJ2-4	few	-	TRBV6-1	TGTGCCAGCAGTGAAGAGTCAGTGAAGTTCAAAAACATTCAGTACTTC	CASSEESVKFKNIQYF
TRBJ2-5	-	-	TRBV21-1	TGTGCCAGCAGCAAAGGGAAGGGTCAAGAGACCCAGTACTTC	CASSKGKGQETQYF
TRBJ1-4	once	-	TRBV6-1	TGTGCCAGCCTACCCCGGACTTTTAATGAAAAACTGTTTTTT	CASLPRTFNEKLFF
TRBJ1-5	-	-	TRBV7-2	TGTGCCAGCAGCCCAGAGGGGGGGGGCAATCAGCCCCAGCATTTT	CASSPEGGGNQPQHF
TRBJ2-1	-	TRBD1	TRBV7-3	TGTGCCAGCAGCTTAGTGGGGGACAGCTCCTACAATGAGCAGTTCTTC	CASSLVGDSSYNEQFF
TRBJ1-5	medium-sized	TRBD1	TRBV29-1	TGCAGCGCCGCGACAGGGGAACAGCCCCAGCATTTT	CSAATGEQPQHF
TRBJ2-2	-	TRBD2	TRBV7-2	TGTGCCAGCAGCTTGGGGGGGGACTCCCTCCAACTGTTTTTT	CASSLGGDSLQLFF
TRBJ1-2	-	-	TRBV6-1	TGTGCCAGCAGCGGCGAAAATAACTATGGCTACACCTTC	CASSGENNYGYTF
TRBJ1-4	-	-	TRBV6-5	TGTGCCAGCGGGGCGAGGGGCGAAAAACTGTTTTTT	CASGARGEKLFF
TRBJ2-7	-	TRBD2	TRBV27	TGTGCCAGCAGTTTGCAGCGGGGGTATCCCTACGAGCAGTACTTC	CASSLQRGYPYEQYF
TRBJ1-1	once	-	TRBV19	TGTGCCAGTAGTATAGAGGGGAGGCTCGAAGCTTTCTTT	CASSIEGRLEAFF
TRBJ2-1	-	-	TRBV7-3	TGTGCCAGCAGCTCGCAGCCCGATGAGCAGTTCTTC	CASSSQPDEQFF
TRBJ1-3	-	-	TRBV5-1	TGCGCCAGCAGGGAACAGGGACCTGGAAACACCATATATTTT	CASREQGPGNTIYF
TRBJ1-5	-	TRBD1	TRBV19	TGTGCCAGTAGTATTAGGACAGGGGGAGGCATCAATCAGCCCCAGCATTTT	CASSIRTGGGINQPQHF
TRBJ2-7	-	-	TRBV6-5	TGTGCCAGCAGTCTCCAGCCGAAGGTGTCCTACGAGCAGTACTTC	CASSLQPKVSYEQYF
TRBJ2-5	-	-	TRBV11-1	TGTGCCAGCAGCTTAAAACTAGCCCAAGAGACCCAGTACTTC	CASSLKLAQETQYF
TRBJ1-2	-	TRBD1	TRBV27	TGTGCCAGCACGGACAGGGGGCCGGGAGGCTACACCTTC	CASTDRGPGGYTF
TRBJ1-1	-	TRBD1	TRBV4-3	TGCGCCAGCAGCCCAACGGCGTGGGACAGGGCGACTGAAGCTTTCTTT	CASSPTAWDRATEAFF